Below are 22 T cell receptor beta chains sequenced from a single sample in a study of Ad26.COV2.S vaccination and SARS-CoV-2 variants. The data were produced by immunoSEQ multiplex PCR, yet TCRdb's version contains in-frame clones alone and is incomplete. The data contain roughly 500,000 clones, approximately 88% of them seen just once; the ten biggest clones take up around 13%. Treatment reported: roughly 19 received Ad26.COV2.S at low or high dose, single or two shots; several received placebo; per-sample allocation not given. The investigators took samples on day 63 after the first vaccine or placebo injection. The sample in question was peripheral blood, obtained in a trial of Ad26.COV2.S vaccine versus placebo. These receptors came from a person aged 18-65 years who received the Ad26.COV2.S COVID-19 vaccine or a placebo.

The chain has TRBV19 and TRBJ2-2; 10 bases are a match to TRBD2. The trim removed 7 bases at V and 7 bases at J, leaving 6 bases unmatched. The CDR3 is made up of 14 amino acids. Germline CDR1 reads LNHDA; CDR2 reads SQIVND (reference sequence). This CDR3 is CASNSGRAFGELFF. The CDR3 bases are TGTGCCAGTAACAGCGGGAGGGCCTTCGGGGAGCTGTTTTTT.

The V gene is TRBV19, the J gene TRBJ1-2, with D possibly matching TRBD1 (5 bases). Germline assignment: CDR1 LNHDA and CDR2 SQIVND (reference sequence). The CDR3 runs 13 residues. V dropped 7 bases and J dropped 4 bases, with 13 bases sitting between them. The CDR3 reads CASTDKPSYGYTF. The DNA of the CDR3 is TGTGCCAGTACGGACAAACCATCCTATGGCTACACCTTC.

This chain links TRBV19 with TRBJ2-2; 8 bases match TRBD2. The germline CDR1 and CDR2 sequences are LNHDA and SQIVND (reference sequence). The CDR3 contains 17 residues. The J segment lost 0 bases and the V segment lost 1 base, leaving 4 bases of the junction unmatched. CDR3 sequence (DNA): TGTGCCAGTAGTATAGGGGGCGGGAGGACGAACACCGGGGAGCTGTTTTTT. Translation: CASSIGGGRTNTGELFF.

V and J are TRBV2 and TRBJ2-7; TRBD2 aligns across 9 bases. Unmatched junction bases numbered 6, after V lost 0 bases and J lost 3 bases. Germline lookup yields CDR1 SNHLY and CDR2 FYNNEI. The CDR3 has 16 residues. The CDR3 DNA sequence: TGTGCCAGCAGTGAAGCGGTAGCGGGGGTTAACTACGAGCAGTACTTC. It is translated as CASSEAVAGVNYEQYF.

Here the CDR3 reads CSARALNEQYF. In DNA form, the CDR3 reads TGCAGTGCTAGAGCCCTCAATGAGCAGTACTTC. The rearrangement uses TRBV20-1 and TRBJ2-7; D gene unclear. The V gene's germline CDR1 is DFQATT and CDR2 SNEGSKA (reference sequence). Deletions cut 1 base from V and 7 bases from J, with 8 bases between. This CDR3 spans 11 amino acids.

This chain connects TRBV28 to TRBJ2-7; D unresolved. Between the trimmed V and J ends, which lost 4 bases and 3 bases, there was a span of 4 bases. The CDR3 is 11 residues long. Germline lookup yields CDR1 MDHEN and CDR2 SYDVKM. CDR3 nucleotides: TGTGCCAGCAGTTCATACTACGAGCAGTACTTC. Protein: CASSSYYEQYF. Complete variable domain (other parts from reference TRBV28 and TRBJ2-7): DVKVTQSSRYLVKRTGEKVFLECVQDMDHENMFWYRQDPGLGLRLIYFSYDVKMKEKGDIPEGYSVSREKKERFSLILESASTNQTSMYLCASSSYYEQYFGPGTRLTVT.

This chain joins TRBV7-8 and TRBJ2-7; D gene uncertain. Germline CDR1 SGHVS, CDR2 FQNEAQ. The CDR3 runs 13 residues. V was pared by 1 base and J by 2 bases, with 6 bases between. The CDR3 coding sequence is TGTGCCAGCAGCTTAGTACCAGCCTACGAGCAGTACTTC. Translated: CASSLVPAYEQYF. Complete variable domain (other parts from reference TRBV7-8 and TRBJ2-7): GAGVSQSPRYKVAKRGQDVALRCDPISGHVSLFWYQQALGQGPEFLTYFQNEAQLDKSGLPSDRFFAERPEGSVSTLKIQRTQQEDSAVYLCASSLVPAYEQYFGPGTRLTVT.

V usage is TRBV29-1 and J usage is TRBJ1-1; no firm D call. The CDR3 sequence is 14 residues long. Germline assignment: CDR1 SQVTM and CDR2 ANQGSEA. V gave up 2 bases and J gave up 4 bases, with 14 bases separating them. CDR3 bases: TGCAGCGTTGAAAGGGCCACGGGGATCACTGAAGCTTTCTTT. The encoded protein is CSVERATGITEAFF.

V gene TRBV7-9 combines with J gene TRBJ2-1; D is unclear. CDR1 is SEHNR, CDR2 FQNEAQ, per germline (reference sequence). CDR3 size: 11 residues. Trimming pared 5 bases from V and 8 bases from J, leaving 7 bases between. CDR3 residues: CASSNSDEQFF. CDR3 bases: TGTGCCAGCAGCAACAGCGATGAGCAGTTCTTC.

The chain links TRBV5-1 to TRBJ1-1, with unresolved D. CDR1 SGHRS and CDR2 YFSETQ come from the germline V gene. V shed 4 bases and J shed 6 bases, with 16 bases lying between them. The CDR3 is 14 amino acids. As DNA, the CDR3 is TGCGCCAGCAGCCTAGGCCTCATGGCGTCTGAAGCTTTCTTT. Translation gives CASSLGLMASEAFF.

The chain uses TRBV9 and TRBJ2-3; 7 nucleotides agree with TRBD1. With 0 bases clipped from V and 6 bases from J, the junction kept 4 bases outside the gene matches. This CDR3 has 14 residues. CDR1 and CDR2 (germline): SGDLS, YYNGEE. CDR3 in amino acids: CASSVEGAEDTQYF. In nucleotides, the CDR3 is TGTGCCAGCAGCGTAGAGGGGGCGGAGGATACGCAGTATTTT.

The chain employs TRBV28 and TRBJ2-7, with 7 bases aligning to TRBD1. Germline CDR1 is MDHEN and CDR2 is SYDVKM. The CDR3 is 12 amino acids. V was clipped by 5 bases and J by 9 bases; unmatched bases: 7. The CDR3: CASSLKRTGQYF. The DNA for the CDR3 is TGTGCCAGCAGTCTCAAAAGGACAGGGCAGTACTTC.

CDR3 sequence reads: CASSQGTSVNKGMETQYF. In DNA form, the CDR3 reads TGTGCCAGCAGCCAAGGGACTAGCGTTAACAAGGGGATGGAGACCCAGTACTTC. V usage is TRBV4-2 and J usage is TRBJ2-5, with TRBD2 matching 9 bases. The CDR3 covers 18 residues. Per germline, CDR1 LGHNA and CDR2 YNFKEQ. Unmatched junction bases numbered 14, after V lost 1 base and J lost 5 bases.

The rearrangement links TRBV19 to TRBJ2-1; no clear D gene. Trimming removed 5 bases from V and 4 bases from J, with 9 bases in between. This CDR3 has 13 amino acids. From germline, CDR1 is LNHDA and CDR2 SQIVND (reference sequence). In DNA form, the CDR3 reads TGTGCCAGTAGTCAGCAGAAGTACAATGAGCAGTTCTTC. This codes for CASSQQKYNEQFF.

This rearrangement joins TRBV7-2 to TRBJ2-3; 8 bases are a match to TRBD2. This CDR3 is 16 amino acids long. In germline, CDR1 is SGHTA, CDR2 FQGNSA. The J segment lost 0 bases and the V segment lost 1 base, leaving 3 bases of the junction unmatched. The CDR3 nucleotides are TGTGCCAGCAGCTTAGGGGCTAGCGGGAGCACAGATACGCAGTATTTT. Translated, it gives CASSLGASGSTDTQYF. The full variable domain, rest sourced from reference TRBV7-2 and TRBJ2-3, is GAGVSQSPSNKVTEKGKDVELRCDPISGHTALYWYRQSLGQGLEFLIYFQGNSAPDKSGLPSDRFSAERTGGSVSTLTIQRTQQEDSAVYLCASSLGASGSTDTQYFGPGTRLTVL.

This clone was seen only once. The CDR3 reads CASRPTGLNTEAFF. CDR3 DNA sequence: TGTGCCAGCCGCCCCACGGGCTTGAACACTGAAGCTTTCTTT. This chain uses TRBV28 with TRBJ1-1; D gene uncertain. The V end was cut by 8 bases, the J end by 0 bases, with 13 bases between. Per the germline V gene, CDR1 is MDHEN and CDR2 is SYDVKM. The CDR3 covers 14 residues. The whole variable domain, remainder taken from reference TRBV28 and TRBJ1-1, is DVKVTQSSRYLVKRTGEKVFLECVQDMDHENMFWYRQDPGLGLRLIYFSYDVKMKEKGDIPEGYSVSREKKERFSLILESASTNQTSMYLCASRPTGLNTEAFFGQGTRLTVV.

Here the CDR3 reads CASTRTGGSPLHF. The CDR3 region has the DNA TGTGCCAGTACAAGGACAGGGGGTTCACCCCTCCACTTT. The V and J genes are TRBV6-5 and TRBJ1-6, with TRBD1 matching 10 bases. The V segment lost 9 bases and the J segment 9 bases; nucleotides outside the gene matches: 5. CDR3 length equals 13 residues. Germline assignment: CDR1 MNHEY and CDR2 SVGAGI.

The CDR3 bases are TGTGCCAGCCGGGACCTTAATTCACCCCTCCACTTT. Translation: CASRDLNSPLHF. The V gene is TRBV7-2, the J gene TRBJ1-6; D possibly corresponds to TRBD1 (5 bases). Trimming pared 8 bases from V and 6 bases from J, leaving 8 bases between. The CDR3 runs to 12 residues. The germline CDR1 and CDR2 sequences are SGHTA and FQGNSA.

CDR3 DNA sequence: TGTGCCAGCAGCGGGCCCTTTTTAGATGAGCAGTTCTTC. Its protein is CASSGPFLDEQFF. J is TRBJ2-1 and V is TRBV9; D not certain. Trimming removed 3 bases at V and 8 bases at J, with 12 bases between. Germline CDR1 SGDLS, CDR2 YYNGEE. This CDR3 contains 13 residues.

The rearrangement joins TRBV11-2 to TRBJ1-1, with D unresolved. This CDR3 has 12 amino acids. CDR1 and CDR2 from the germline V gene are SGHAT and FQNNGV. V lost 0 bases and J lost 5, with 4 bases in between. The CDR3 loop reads CASSLEKTEAFF. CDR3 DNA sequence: TGTGCCAGCAGCTTAGAGAAGACTGAAGCTTTCTTT.

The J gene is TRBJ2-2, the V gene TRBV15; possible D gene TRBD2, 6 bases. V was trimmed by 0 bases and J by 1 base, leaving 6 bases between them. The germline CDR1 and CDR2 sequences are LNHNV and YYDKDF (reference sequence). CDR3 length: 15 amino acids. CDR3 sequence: CATSREGGNTGELFF. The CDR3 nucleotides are TGTGCCACCAGCAGAGAGGGGGGGAACACCGGGGAGCTGTTTTTT.

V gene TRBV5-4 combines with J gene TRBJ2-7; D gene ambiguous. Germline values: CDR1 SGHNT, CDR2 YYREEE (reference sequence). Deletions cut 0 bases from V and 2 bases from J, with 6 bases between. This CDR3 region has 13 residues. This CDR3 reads CASSLGNPYEQYF. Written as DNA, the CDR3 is TGTGCCAGCAGCTTGGGGAACCCCTACGAGCAGTACTTC.